The T cell receptor (beta chain) described here comes from a study of blood T cell repertoires in COVID-19. Study-wide background: COVID-19 samples from acute and convalescent phases originated in the United States, Italy and Spain.

The CDR3 is 15 amino acids. Per the germline V gene, CDR1 is MNHEY and CDR2 is SMNVEV (reference sequence). With V trimmed by 2 bases and J by 3 bases, 6 bases remained unmatched. In this sample, this clone is medium-sized. TCRdb's copy holds only in-frame clones and misses some; the assay was immunoSEQ multiplex PCR. The profile shows some 51,000 clones, about 86% of them singletons. The sample was peripheral blood. The rearrangement uses TRBV27 and TRBJ2-7; 8 bases align to TRBD1. The source of this sequence is a man aged 60 to 69 with acute or convalescent COVID-19. CDR3 sequence: CASSLADRGDYEQYF. In DNA form, the CDR3 reads TGTGCCAGCAGTTTAGCCGACAGGGGCGACTACGAGCAGTACTTC.